A selection of T cell receptor beta chains follows, all from one sample in a study of blood T cell repertoires in COVID-19. Assay used: immunoSEQ multiplex PCR; TCRdb lists only in-frame clones, some missing. The sample has 250,000 to 350,000 clones; approximately 90% are singletons. Sequencing input: peripheral blood. The receptors shown here come from a man under 40 with acute or convalescent COVID-19. CDR3s leave out the opening cysteine and the closing phenylalanine or tryptophan. The order of the fields is V gene, J gene, D gene, CDR3 length, CDR3 protein. A D gene is named only where the DNA matches it firmly.

TRBV3-1/TRBV3-2	TRBJ2-3	NA	12	ASSFRGYTDTQY
TRBV5-1	TRBJ1-1	TRBD1	14	ASSLVGQTMNTEAF
TRBV15	TRBJ2-1	NA	11	ATSRGLTGEQF
TRBV29-1	TRBJ1-4	NA	11	SVVRGREEKLF
TRBV27	TRBJ1-1	NA	11	ASSLHRNTEAF
TRBV28	TRBJ2-2	NA	13	ASSSRLGGSGELF
TRBV6-6	TRBJ2-5	NA	9	ASGSQETQY
TRBV30	TRBJ1-4	TRBD1	13	AWKRQGVSGEKLF
TRBV11-2	TRBJ2-1	NA	9	ASSLDSQQF
TRBV2	TRBJ1-4	NA	11	ASGRQENEKLF
TRBV5-6	TRBJ2-1	NA	15	ASSLFFHPGGGNEQF
TRBV4-2	TRBJ1-1	NA	13	ASSVGRTMNTEAF
TRBV21-1	TRBJ2-5	NA	13	ASSKVGTPKETQY
TRBV19	TRBJ2-3	TRBD2	14	ASSTRTSGSPDTQY
TRBV19	TRBJ2-7	NA	11	ASSIDRVSEQY
TRBV9	TRBJ2-1	NA	14	ASSIRRDSRNNEQF
TRBV7-3	TRBJ2-6	NA	14	ASAPGSASGANVLT
TRBV6-5	TRBJ2-1	TRBD1	12	ARSGQTSYNEQF
TRBV28	TRBJ2-5	NA	11	ASRRTQRETQY
TRBV5-4	TRBJ1-6	NA	13	ATRGSPLNNSPLH
TRBV6-6	TRBJ2-7	TRBD1	10	ASRPQGREQY
TRBV10-2	TRBJ2-7	NA	11	ASLRDFSYEQY
TRBV2	TRBJ1-6	NA	13	ASKRQTGPRSPLH
TRBV5-1	TRBJ2-3	TRBD2	16	ASSLVPLAGGRADTQY
TRBV28	TRBJ2-4	TRBD2	15	ASSLSGTSEAKNIQY
TRBV28	TRBJ2-1	TRBD2	14	ASSLSSGRGYNEQF
TRBV9	TRBJ1-5	TRBD1	14	ASSPSEGGAGQPQH
TRBV18	TRBJ1-5	NA	15	ASSPPGQESLIQPQH
TRBV15	TRBJ2-7	TRBD1	12	ATSRTGGVNEQY
TRBV6-1	TRBJ1-6	NA	14	ASSEARGFYNSPLH
TRBV29-1	TRBJ2-5	TRBD2	13	SVDYPSGRIETQY
TRBV13	TRBJ1-2	TRBD1	11	ASSLRGGGGYT
TRBV9	TRBJ1-2	TRBD1	15	ASSVGTGIVAAYGYT
TRBV7-3	TRBJ2-7	NA	13	ASSQGAVPPYEQY
TRBV15	TRBJ1-2	TRBD1	15	ATSRDLSGGAAFGYT
TRBV27	TRBJ2-3	TRBD2	18	ASSFGYSGGNQGRSDTQY
TRBV11-2	TRBJ2-2	NA	11	ASGYSLAGELF
TRBV7-9	TRBJ2-7	NA	14	ASSLGPGVGSYEQY
TRBV28	TRBJ2-3	NA	10	ASSLPGRAQY
TRBV19	TRBJ1-2	TRBD1	13	ASSTDRGPHGGYT
TRBV5-4	TRBJ2-5	NA	15	ASSLGGAGAHQETQY
TRBV10-3	TRBJ1-3	NA	12	ASAPGHAGNTIY
TRBV15	TRBJ2-7	TRBD1	14	ATSSPDRGKAYEQY
TRBV6-1	TRBJ1-2	NA	14	ASSDKQGRRGYGYT
TRBV27	TRBJ1-2	NA	12	ASRASGEVYGYT
TRBV6-1	TRBJ1-2	TRBD1	15	ASSGPGTGGLGYGYT
TRBV27	TRBJ1-2	NA	12	ASSLQGGGSGYT
TRBV5-1	TRBJ2-1	NA	14	ASSLGYGVSYNEQF
TRBV5-1	TRBJ2-2	TRBD1	14	ASSLSGTGGVGELF
TRBV15	TRBJ2-7	NA	12	ATSRGRELGEQY
TRBV28	TRBJ2-4	TRBD2	13	ASSPVAGGRNIQY
TRBV6-5	TRBJ1-2	NA	10	ASRDSGYGYT
TRBV19	TRBJ1-6	NA	12	ASSIGGVDSPLH